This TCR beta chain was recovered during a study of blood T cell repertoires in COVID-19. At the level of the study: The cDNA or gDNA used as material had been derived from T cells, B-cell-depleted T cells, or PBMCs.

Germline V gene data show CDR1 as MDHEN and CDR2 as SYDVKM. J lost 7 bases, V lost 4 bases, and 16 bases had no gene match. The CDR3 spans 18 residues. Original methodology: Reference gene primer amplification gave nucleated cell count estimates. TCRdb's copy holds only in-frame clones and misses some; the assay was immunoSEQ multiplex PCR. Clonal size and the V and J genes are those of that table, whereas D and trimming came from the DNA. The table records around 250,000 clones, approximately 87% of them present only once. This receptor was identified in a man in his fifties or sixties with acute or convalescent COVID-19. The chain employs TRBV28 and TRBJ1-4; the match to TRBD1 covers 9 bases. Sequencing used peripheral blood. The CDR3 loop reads CASSSPGTGWVMGEKLFF. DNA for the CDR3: TGTGCCAGCAGTTCGCCCGGGACAGGGTGGGTAATGGGTGAAAAACTGTTTTTT.